This passage covers 32 T cell receptor beta chains from one sample sequenced in a study of patients and donors after allogeneic stem cell transplantation (dated by TCRdb to 2020 to 2022). The library was obtained by RT-PCR. The sample was run on a NextSeq 550. Starting from the raw public reads, TCRdb applied fastp trimming at Q25, assembled clones with MiXCR and retained in-frame beta chains. Rows are combined by CDR3 protein, so each entry shows the most common genes and DNA. The sample profile shows approximately 200,000 distinct CDR3 sequences; around 41% of them were found once. Of the sample, more than 9% is held by the ten largest clones. The specimen sequenced was blood, either unsorted or a sorted T cell fraction (not recorded which). The receptors originated from a human donor who was either an allogeneic HSCT recipient or a stem cell or donor lymphocyte infusion donor (not recorded which). It is not recorded whose cells these are; they may come from a transplant donor.

The count of this clonotype is one. The rearrangement joins TRBV29-1 to TRBJ2-3; 8 nucleotides agree with TRBD1. The V segment lost 2 bases and the J segment 1 base; nucleotides outside the gene matches: 5. Germline V gene data show CDR1 as SQVTM and CDR2 as ANQGSEA. CDR3 size: 15 residues. The CDR3, as DNA: TGCAGCGTTGAACTACCGGGACAGGGCACAGATACGCAGTATTTT. The encoded protein is CSVELPGQGTDTQYF.

The sample holds a few counts of this clonotype. The chain uses TRBV25-1 and TRBJ1-6; TRBD1 is a possible D gene (5 bases). Trimming stripped 3 bases from V and 6 bases from J, with 15 bases between. This CDR3 comprises 16 residues. Germline loops: CDR1 MGHDK, CDR2 SYGVNS. Written as DNA, the CDR3 is TGTGCCAGCAGTGATCCGCAGGGTCCCTCTAATTCACCCCTCCACTTT. Amino acid sequence: CASSDPQGPSNSPLHF.

This clonotype was seen more than once but under ten times. The chain employs TRBV12-3 or TRBV12-4 and TRBJ2-1; 9 nucleotides agree with TRBD1. CDR3 length: 15 amino acids. Unmatched junction bases numbered 11, after V lost 5 bases and J lost 9 bases. The CDR3 nucleotides read TGTGCCAGCAGTCCGGGACAGGGAGGTCGGAGTGAGCAGTTCTTC. It specifies CASSPGQGGRSEQFF.

This clonotype turned up a few times. V and J are TRBV2 and TRBJ1-2; 10 bases agree with TRBD1. The CDR3 contains 14 residues. Germline-derived CDR1 and CDR2 are SNHLY and FYNNEI. V lost 6 bases to trimming and J lost 4 bases; unmatched junction nucleotides: 5. CDR3 in amino acids: CASSRTGGIYGYTF. CDR3 DNA: TGTGCCAGCAGCAGGACAGGGGGAATCTATGGCTACACCTTC. Full variable domain (missing parts from reference TRBV2 and TRBJ1-2): EPEVTQTPSHQVTQMGQEVILRCVPISNHLYFYWYRQILGQKVEFLVSFYNNEISEKSEIFDDQFSVERPDGSNFTLKIRSTKLEDSAMYFCASSRTGGIYGYTFGSGTRLTVV.

The chain employs TRBV10-3 and TRBJ2-5, with no clear D. Germline V gene sequence: CDR1 ENHRY, CDR2 SYGVKD. The CDR3 consists of 15 residues. V shed 3 bases and J shed 3 bases, with 14 bases lying between them. CDR3 sequence: CAISDFGGKKETQYF. CDR3 in DNA: TGTGCCATCAGTGATTTCGGTGGGAAAAAAGAGACCCAGTACTTC.

This clonotype occurred a few times. CDR3 DNA sequence: TGTGCCAGCAGCTTAGCTCGATGGGGCGGGGATGGCTACACCTTC. Translated, it gives CASSLARWGGDGYTF. The J gene is TRBJ1-2, the V gene TRBV7-2; possible D gene TRBD1, 5 bases. V was cut by 0 bases and J by 6 bases, with 14 bases left in between. CDR1 and CDR2 (germline): SGHTA, FQGNSA. This CDR3 spans 15 amino acids.

The table lists this clonotype with a few counts. The chain combines TRBV4-2 with TRBJ1-2; no definite D call. The ends were cut back, 0 bases at V and 1 base at J, with 6 bases in the middle. The CDR3 covers 14 residues. Germline CDR1 LGHNA, CDR2 YNFKEQ. This chain's CDR3 is CASSQDRDNYGYTF. Written as DNA, the CDR3 is TGTGCCAGCAGCCAAGACCGGGATAACTATGGCTACACCTTC.

This chain's CDR3 is CASTRRGDSNTEAFF. The DNA for the CDR3 is TGTGCCAGCACCCGTCGGGGGGACTCGAACACTGAAGCTTTCTTT. The rearrangement uses TRBV12-3 or TRBV12-4 and TRBJ1-1, with D possibly TRBD1 on 5 matching bases. V was cut by 7 bases and J by 1 base, with 16 bases left in between. The CDR3 loop spans 15 amino acids.

The chain links TRBV12-3 or TRBV12-4 to TRBJ1-2, with D uncertain. V was shortened by 6 bases and J by 5 bases, with 10 bases between the two germline ends. CDR3 length: 12 residues. In DNA form, the CDR3 reads TGTGCCAGCAGCCCTGACAATTATGGCTACACCTTC. Translating it yields CASSPDNYGYTF.

This clonotype was counted only a few times. The rearrangement links TRBV7-9 to TRBJ2-7; D is unclear. CDR3 length: 12 amino acids. The V end lost 1 base, the J end lost 7 bases, and 8 bases lay between the germline ends. Germline CDR1 is SEHNR and CDR2 is FQNEAQ (reference sequence). CDR3 coding DNA: TGTGCCAGCAGCTTAGGCCCTGGGGAGCAGTACTTC. Protein product: CASSLGPGEQYF.

The CDR3 is CASSSRGTSGFTGELFF. The CDR3 nucleotides are TGTGCCAGCAGCTCGAGGGGGACTAGCGGATTCACCGGGGAGCTGTTTTTT. The chain carries TRBV7-2 and TRBJ2-2, with TRBD2 matching over 11 bases. Per the germline V gene, CDR1 is SGHTA and CDR2 is FQGNSA. With V trimmed by 4 bases and J by 4 bases, 8 bases remained unmatched. The CDR3 totals 17 residues.

Written as DNA, the CDR3 is TGTGCCAGCAGCCCCACCGTGGGGGCCAATAACTATGGCTACACCTTC. Translated: CASSPTVGANNYGYTF. This chain joins TRBV11-2 and TRBJ1-2, with a possible D match to TRBD1 (6 bases). CDR3 length: 16 residues. V lost 5 bases and J 1 base, leaving 17 bases between the germline ends. Germline V lookup: CDR1 SGHAT, CDR2 FQNNGV. Drawing the rest from reference TRBV11-2 and TRBJ1-2, the complete variable domain is EAGVAQSPRYKIIEKRQSVAFWCNPISGHATLYWYQQILGQGPKLLIQFQNNGVVDDSQLPKDRFSAERLKGVDSTLKIQPAKLEDSAVYLCASSPTVGANNYGYTFGSGTRLTVV.

This clonotype was counted between two and nine times. The chain employs TRBV3-1 and TRBJ1-2; the D is unclear. The V gene's germline CDR1 is LGHDT and CDR2 YNNKEL (reference sequence). The CDR3 spans 16 residues. V lost 1 base and J lost 7, with 19 bases in between. CDR3 amino acids: CASSQAPGSLYSGYTF. The CDR3 coding sequence is TGTGCCAGCAGCCAAGCTCCTGGATCCCTGTACTCTGGCTACACCTTC.

This clonotype was seen a handful of times. The chain joins TRBV30 to TRBJ1-5; a weak D match, TRBD1 (5 bases). This CDR3 has 13 amino acids. Germline CDR1 GTSNPN, CDR2 SVGIG (reference sequence). V was shortened by 2 bases and J by 7 bases, with 12 bases between the two germline ends. In DNA form, the CDR3 reads TGTGCCTGGAGTCAGGGTTTAGGCCAGCCCCAGCATTTT. This sequence encodes CAWSQGLGQPQHF.

In its sample, this clonotype was seen a few times. The genes are TRBV5-5 and TRBJ1-5; D is unclear. The CDR3 is 13 residues long. Germline loops: CDR1 SGHKS, CDR2 YYEKEE (reference sequence). V was shortened by 4 bases and J by 5 bases, with 10 bases between the two germline ends. The CDR3 DNA is TGTGCCAGCAGCAGGGCCATCCATCAGCCCCAGCATTTT. Residues: CASSRAIHQPQHF.

The chain has TRBV4-1 and TRBJ2-7, with TRBD2 as a possible D gene (5 bases). The CDR3 covers 15 residues. V was cut by 4 bases and J by 0 bases, with 13 bases left in between. Germline values: CDR1 MGHRA, CDR2 YSYEKL. The CDR3 DNA follows: TGCGCCAGCAGCCGCAGCGGCGGCAGCTCCTACGAGCAGTACTTC. This codes for CASSRSGGSSYEQYF.

This sequence joins TRBV7-3 and TRBJ2-1, with D perhaps matching TRBD2 (6 bases). This CDR3 is built from 16 residues. Germline loops: CDR1 SGHTA, CDR2 FQGTGA. V lost 5 bases, J lost 4 bases, and 18 bases lay in between. As DNA, the CDR3 is TGTGCCAGCAGCCGGGCGGGGTCGAGATATTACAATGAGCAGTTCTTC. It codes for CASSRAGSRYYNEQFF.

In this sample, this clonotype turned up a few times. The chain carries TRBV28 and TRBJ1-5; D is ambiguous. Germline values: CDR1 MDHEN, CDR2 SYDVKM. This CDR3 is 14 amino acids long. Trimming took off 6 bases at V and 2 bases at J, with 11 bases between the two ends. The CDR3 DNA sequence: TGTGCCAGCAGCCGCAACTTTGGCAATCAGCCCCAGCATTTT. It translates to CASSRNFGNQPQHF.

This clonotype came up a few times. The chain has TRBV12-3 or TRBV12-4 and TRBJ1-1; no definite D call. The CDR3 extends over 13 amino acids. Trimming pared 6 bases from V and 1 base from J, leaving 9 bases between. This CDR3 is CASSPERNTEAFF. CDR3 DNA sequence: TGTGCCAGCAGCCCGGAAAGGAACACTGAAGCTTTCTTT.

The chain couples TRBV18 to TRBJ2-1; either TRBD1 or TRBD2 may supply D (5 bases each). Trimming took off 0 bases at V and 8 bases at J, with 11 bases between the two ends. Germline V CDR1 and CDR2: KGHSH, LQKENI. The CDR3 totals 14 residues. CDR3 sequence reads: CASSPPMRGYEQFF. The CDR3 DNA is TGTGCCAGCTCACCACCCATGAGGGGATATGAGCAGTTCTTC.

This clonotype has more than one count but fewer than ten. V is TRBV20-1 and J is TRBJ2-7; D remains unclear. V was pared by 0 bases and J by 3 bases, with 15 bases between. Germline CDR1 is DFQATT and CDR2 is SNEGSKA (reference sequence). This CDR3 is built from 15 residues. CDR3 loop: CSARDRTALFYEQYF. The CDR3 region has the DNA TGCAGTGCTAGAGATCGGACGGCCTTATTCTACGAGCAGTACTTC.

The CDR3 reads CASSSRDRANTGELFF. CDR3 DNA: TGTGCCAGCTCATCACGGGACAGGGCTAACACCGGGGAGCTGTTTTTT. This chain uses TRBV18 with TRBJ2-2, with 9 bases that match TRBD1. Germline V gives CDR1 KGHSH, CDR2 LQKENI. With 5 bases clipped from V and 2 bases from J, the junction kept 6 bases outside the gene matches. This CDR3 region has 16 residues.

This clonotype occurred once. This rearrangement joins TRBV20-1 to TRBJ2-1, with 7 nucleotides matching TRBD1. After removal of 5 bases from V and 9 bases from J, the junction contained 7 bases not matched to a gene. This CDR3 is 12 amino acids long. Germline CDR1 DFQATT, CDR2 SNEGSKA (reference sequence). The CDR3 nucleotides are TGCAGTGCTGACGACAGGGTATTTGAGCAGTTCTTC. Translation gives CSADDRVFEQFF.

The table lists this clonotype with a count of one. The V and J genes are TRBV20-1 and TRBJ2-2; D is possibly TRBD1 or TRBD2 (5 bases each). The CDR3 sequence is 16 residues long. The V and J ends lost 0 bases and 2 bases respectively, with 13 bases between them. Germline-derived CDR1 and CDR2 are DFQATT and SNEGSKA (reference sequence). CDR3 protein: CSARDSLGDNTGELFF. For the CDR3, the DNA is TGCAGTGCTAGAGATTCATTGGGGGACAACACCGGGGAGCTGTTTTTT.

Of note for this clonotype: An end of the junction does not agree with germline; a read error may underlie this. The CDR3 loop is CPSSLRAGNTEAFF. As DNA, the CDR3 is TGTCCCAGCAGTTTACGCGCGGGGAACACTGAAGCTTTCTTT. The chain carries TRBV12-3 or TRBV12-4 and TRBJ1-1; D is ambiguous. This CDR3 spans 14 amino acids.

This clonotype has just a few counts. The gene calls are TRBV12-3 or TRBV12-4 and TRBJ1-6; TRBD1 is a possible D gene (6 bases). This CDR3 spans 14 amino acids. Trimming removed 6 bases from V and 9 bases from J, with 15 bases in between. CDR3 sequence (DNA): TGTGCCAGCAGCCGAGGGGGGGCAGCTTCACCCCTCCACTTT. Protein product: CASSRGGAASPLHF.

J is TRBJ2-7 and V is TRBV7-9; maybe TRBD2 (5 bases). This CDR3 region has 16 residues. V lost 6 bases to trimming and J lost 5 bases, with 23 bases between them. From germline, CDR1 is SEHNR and CDR2 FQNEAQ (reference sequence). In DNA, the CDR3 is TGTGCCAGCAGTGACCTTCAAGAGCTAGCTTTCCACGAGCAGTACTTC. Translating gives CASSDLQELAFHEQYF. The full variable domain, rest sourced from reference TRBV7-9 and TRBJ2-7, is DTGVSQNPRHKITKRGQNVTFRCDPISEHNRLYWYRQTLGQGPEFLTYFQNEAQLEKSRLLSDRFSAERPKGSFSTLEIQRTEQGDSAMYLCASSDLQELAFHEQYFGPGTRLTVT.

This clonotype appeared a few times. The chain has TRBV29-1 and TRBJ1-4, with 10 positions matching TRBD1. V shed 5 bases and J 7 bases; nucleotides not matched to a gene: 4. This CDR3 has 13 residues. CDR1 is SQVTM and CDR2 is ANQGSEA in the germline V gene. The CDR3 is CSVRTGGTEKLFF. CDR3 nucleotides: TGCAGCGTTCGGACAGGGGGTACTGAAAAACTGTTTTTT.

This clonotype was detected only once. This chain joins TRBV7-9 and TRBJ2-3; D remains ambiguous. V lost 1 base to trimming and J lost 5 bases, with 13 bases between them. Germline assignment: CDR1 SEHNR and CDR2 FQNEAQ (reference sequence). CDR3 length: 15 residues. CDR3 amino acids: CASSLGAKVGDTQYF. The CDR3 DNA follows: TGTGCCAGCAGCTTAGGGGCCAAGGTCGGAGATACGCAGTATTTT.

This clonotype was seen more than once but under ten times. The chain combines TRBV10-3 with TRBJ1-5; the D gene is possibly TRBD1 (5 bases). This CDR3 is 16 amino acids long. Germline CDR1 and CDR2: ENHRY and SYGVKD. Trimming removed 1 base from V and 5 bases from J, with 15 bases in between. For the CDR3, the DNA is TGTGCCATCAGTGAGTTCTCAGGGAGTGTGGATCAGCCCCAGCATTTT. Its translation is CAISEFSGSVDQPQHF.

This chain uses TRBV6-2 or TRBV6-3 with TRBJ1-2, with 7 bases identical to TRBD1. Germline trimming cut 6 bases from V and 3 bases from J; bases unmatched to any gene: 7. CDR1 is MNHEY, CDR2 SVGEGT, per germline. The CDR3 spans 14 residues. The CDR3: CASRLYGTDYGYTF. Here the CDR3 DNA reads TGTGCCAGCAGGCTTTACGGGACAGACTATGGCTACACCTTC.

The chain has TRBV5-6 and TRBJ1-2; 7 bases agree with TRBD1. The trim removed 4 bases at V and 1 base at J, leaving 7 bases unmatched. This CDR3 is built from 15 residues. Germline CDR1 reads SGHDT; CDR2 reads YYEEEE. The CDR3, as DNA: TGTGCCAGCAGCGGGGGACAGTCACTTAACTATGGCTACACCTTC. Translated, it gives CASSGGQSLNYGYTF. The full variable domain, in which reference TRBV5-6 and TRBJ1-2 provide the parts outside the CDR3, is DAGVTQSPTHLIKTRGQQVTLRCSPKSGHDTVSWYQQALGQGPQFIFQYYEEEERQRGNFPDRFSGHQFPNYSSELNVNALLLGDSALYLCASSGGQSLNYGYTFGSGTRLTVV.